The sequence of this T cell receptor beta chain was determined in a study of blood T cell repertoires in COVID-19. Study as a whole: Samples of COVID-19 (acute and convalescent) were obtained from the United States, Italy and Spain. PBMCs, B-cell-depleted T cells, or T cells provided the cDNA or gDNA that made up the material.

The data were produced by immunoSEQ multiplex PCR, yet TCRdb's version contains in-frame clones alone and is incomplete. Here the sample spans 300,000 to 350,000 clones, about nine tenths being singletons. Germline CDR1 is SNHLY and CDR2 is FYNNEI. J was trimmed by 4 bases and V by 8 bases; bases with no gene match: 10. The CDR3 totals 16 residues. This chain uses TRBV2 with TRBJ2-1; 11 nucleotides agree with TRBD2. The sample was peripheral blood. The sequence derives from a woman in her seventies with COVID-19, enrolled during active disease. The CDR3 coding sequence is TGTGCCAGCTTGGACTCCGGGACTAGCGGATACAATGAGCAGTTCTTC. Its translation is CASLDSGTSGYNEQFF. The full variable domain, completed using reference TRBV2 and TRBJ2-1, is EPEVTQTPSHQVTQMGQEVILRCVPISNHLYFYWYRQILGQKVEFLVSFYNNEISEKSEIFDDQFSVERPDGSNFTLKIRSTKLEDSAMYFCASLDSGTSGYNEQFFGPGTRLTVL.